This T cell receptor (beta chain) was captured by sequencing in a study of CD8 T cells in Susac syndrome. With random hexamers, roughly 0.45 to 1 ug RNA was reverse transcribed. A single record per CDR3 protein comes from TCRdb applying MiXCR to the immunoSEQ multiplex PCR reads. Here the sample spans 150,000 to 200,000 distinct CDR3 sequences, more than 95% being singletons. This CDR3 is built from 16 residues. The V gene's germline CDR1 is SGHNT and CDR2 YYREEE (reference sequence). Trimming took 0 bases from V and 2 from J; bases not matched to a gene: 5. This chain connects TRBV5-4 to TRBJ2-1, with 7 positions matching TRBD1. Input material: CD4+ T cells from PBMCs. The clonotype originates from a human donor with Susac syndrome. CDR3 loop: CASSLADRAAYNEQFF. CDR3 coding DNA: TGTGCCAGCAGCTTGGCAGACAGGGCTGCCTACAATGAGCAGTTCTTC. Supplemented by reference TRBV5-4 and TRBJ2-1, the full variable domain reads ETGVTQSPTHLIKTRGQQVTLRCSSQSGHNTVSWYQQALGQGPQFIFQYYREEENGRGNFPPRFSGLQFPNYSSELNVNALELDDSALYLCASSLADRAAYNEQFFGPGTRLTVL.